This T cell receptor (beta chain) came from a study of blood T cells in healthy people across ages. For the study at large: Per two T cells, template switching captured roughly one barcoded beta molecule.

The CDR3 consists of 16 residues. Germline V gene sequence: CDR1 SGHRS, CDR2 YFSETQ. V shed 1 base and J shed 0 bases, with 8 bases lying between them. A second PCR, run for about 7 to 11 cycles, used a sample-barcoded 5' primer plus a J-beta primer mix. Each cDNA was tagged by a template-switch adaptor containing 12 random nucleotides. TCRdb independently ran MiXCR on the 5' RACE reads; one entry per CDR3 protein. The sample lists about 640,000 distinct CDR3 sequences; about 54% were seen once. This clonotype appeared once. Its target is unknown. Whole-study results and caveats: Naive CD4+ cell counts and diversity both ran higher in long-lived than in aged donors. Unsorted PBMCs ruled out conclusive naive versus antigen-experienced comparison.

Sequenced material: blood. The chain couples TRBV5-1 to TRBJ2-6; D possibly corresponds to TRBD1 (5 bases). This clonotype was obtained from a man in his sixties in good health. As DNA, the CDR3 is TGCGCCAGCAGCTTGCGAGACAGCTCTGGGGCCAACGTCCTGACTTTC. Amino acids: CASSLRDSSGANVLTF.